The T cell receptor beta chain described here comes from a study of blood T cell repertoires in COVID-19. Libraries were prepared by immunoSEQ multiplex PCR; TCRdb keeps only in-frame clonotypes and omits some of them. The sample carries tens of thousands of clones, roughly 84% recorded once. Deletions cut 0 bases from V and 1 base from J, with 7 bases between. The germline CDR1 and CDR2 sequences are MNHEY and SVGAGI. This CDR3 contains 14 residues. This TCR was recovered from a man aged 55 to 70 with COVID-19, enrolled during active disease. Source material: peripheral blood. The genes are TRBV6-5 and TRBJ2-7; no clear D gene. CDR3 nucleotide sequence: TGTGCCAGCAGTTACTCTTACAGTTCCTACGAGCAGTACTTC. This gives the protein CASSYSYSSYEQYF.